This T cell receptor beta chain was recovered during a study of blood T cells in healthy people across ages. Primed by a sample-barcoded 5' primer and a J-beta primer mix, a second PCR proceeded for about 6 to 11 cycles. TCRdb re-called the 5' RACE reads through MiXCR, storing one row per CDR3 protein. The sample has about 1.8 million distinct CDR3 sequences; less than 50% are singletons. This CDR3 is 16 amino acids long. Germline V gene sequence: CDR1 DFQATT, CDR2 SNEGSKA (reference sequence). V was clipped by 5 bases and J by 1 base; unmatched bases: 11. Only a few counts were recorded for this clonotype. The individuals who served as donors were healthy Caucasians living in Russia, aged about 6 to 90. Each sample gave at least 6.5 million isolated PBMCs.

The receptor was derived from a woman in her thirties or forties in good health. The chain joins TRBV20-1 to TRBJ1-2; 9 bases map to TRBD1. Sequencing input: blood. The CDR3 DNA reads TGCAGTGCTTCAACTGGACAGGGGAGAGGTAACTATGGCTACACCTTC. Its translation is CSASTGQGRGNYGYTF.